This T cell receptor beta chain was obtained from a study of beta chain features in type 1 diabetes. Study-level points and caveats: All four CD4+ subsets of Type 1 diabetes patients contained TCRB CDR3s that were moderately but significantly shorter. When VDJ junctions were examined, type 1 diabetes patients showed fewer insertions and more deletions.

Sequencing targeted expressed TCRB transcripts, as all isolated RNA had been reverse transcribed. Measured with immunoSEQ multiplex PCR; TCRdb has only the in-frame clones, and not every one. This sample yields 250,000 to 300,000 clones, of which roughly an eighth are seen a single time; 0.015% to 0.02% belongs to the top ten. On this clone itself: Antigen unknown.

This clonotype was obtained from a man under 40 with type 1 diabetes. Sequenced material: naive CD4+ T cells from blood.

The CDR3 sequence: CASRRTGEATEAFF. CDR3 in DNA: TGTGCCAGCAGGAGGACAGGGGAGGCCACTGAAGCTTTCTTT. The genes are TRBV5-6 and TRBJ1-1; 9 bases fit TRBD1. The CDR3 has 14 residues. V lost 5 bases, J lost 4 bases, and 6 bases stayed unmatched. Germline CDR1 is SGHDT and CDR2 is YYEEEE.